This section outlines one T cell receptor (beta chain) sequence together with its context. What it binds is unknown. TCRdb reprocessed the PCR reads with MiXCR, giving one entry per CDR3 protein. The sample contains roughly 28,000 distinct CDR3 sequences, 50% of which appear only once. The data were obtained in a study of vaccination and CD4 T cells after COVID-19. Study-wide context: SARS-CoV-2 positivity in convalescent patients was established by nasal swab PCR; nine had mild and one severe disease. Samples after vaccination came a median roughly 70 days past dose two, ranging 14 to 241.

Study findings and constraints: Among reactive clones from convalescent patients, a median approximately 86% appeared only post-vaccination. The median SARS-CoV-2-reactive clonotype number increased from about 20 to 38, without statistical significance.

The time point denotes: late sampling 161 to 241 days after vaccination in a few convalescent patients. The sample in question was CD4+ T cells from blood, obtained about 7 months after SARS-CoV-2 vaccination. The sequence was collected from a human donor who had recovered from COVID-19.

DNA of the CDR3: TGTGCCAGCAGCCCTCAGACAGGGGGCACTGAAGCTTTCTTT. Translating gives CASSPQTGGTEAFF. The V call is TRBV7-9, the J call TRBJ1-1; 9 bases line up with TRBD1. Germline V lookup: CDR1 SEHNR, CDR2 FQNEAQ (reference sequence). The CDR3 is 14 amino acids. The junction had 5 bases not matched to a gene; V was cut back by 5 bases and J by 4 bases.